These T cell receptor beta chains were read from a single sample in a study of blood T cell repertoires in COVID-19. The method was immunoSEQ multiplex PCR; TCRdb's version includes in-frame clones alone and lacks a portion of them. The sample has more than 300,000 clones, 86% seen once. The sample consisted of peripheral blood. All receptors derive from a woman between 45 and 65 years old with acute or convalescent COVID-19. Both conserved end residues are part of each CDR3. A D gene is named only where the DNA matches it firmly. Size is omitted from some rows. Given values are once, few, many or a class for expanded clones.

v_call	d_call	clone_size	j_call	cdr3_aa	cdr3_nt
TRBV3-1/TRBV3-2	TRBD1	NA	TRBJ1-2	CASSPTDRENDGYTF	TGTGCCAGCAGCCCAACTGACAGGGAAAATGATGGCTACACCTTC
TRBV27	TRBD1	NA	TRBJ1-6	CASSFGQGGNSPLHF	TGTGCCAGCAGTTTTGGACAGGGAGGGAATTCACCCCTCCACTTT
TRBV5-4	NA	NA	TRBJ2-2	CASSLQLLGELFF	TGTGCCAGCAGCTTGCAATTACTCGGGGAGCTGTTTTTT
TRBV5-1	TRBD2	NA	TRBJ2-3	CASRSGSSDTQYF	TGCGCCAGCCGGAGCGGGAGCTCAGATACGCAGTATTTT
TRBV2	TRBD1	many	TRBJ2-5	CASRVRQGARETQYF	TGTGCCAGCAGAGTACGGCAGGGGGCACGAGAGACCCAGTACTTC
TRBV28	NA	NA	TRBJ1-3	CASSFRDRNTIYF	TGTGCCAGCAGTTTCCGGGACAGAAACACCATATATTTT
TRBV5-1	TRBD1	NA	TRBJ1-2	CASSLDFGTDGYTF	TGCGCCAGCAGCTTGGATTTTGGGACAGATGGCTACACCTTC
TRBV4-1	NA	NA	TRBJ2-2	CASSQELAGGELFF	TGCGCCAGCAGCCAAGAACTAGCTGGCGGGGAGCTGTTTTTT
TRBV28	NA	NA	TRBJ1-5	CASSFAGFNQPQHF	TGTGCCAGCAGTTTTGCGGGATTCAATCAGCCCCAGCATTTT
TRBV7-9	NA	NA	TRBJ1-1	CASLSSGQMSPEAFF	TGTGCCAGCCTTTCTTCGGGACAAATGTCCCCTGAAGCTTTCTTT
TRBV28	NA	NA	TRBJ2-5	CASSLSRVETQYF	TGTGCCAGCAGTTTATCCAGGGTTGAGACCCAGTACTTC
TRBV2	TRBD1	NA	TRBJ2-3	CASSGTGAVTDTQYF	TGTGCCAGCAGTGGAACAGGGGCTGTCACAGATACGCAGTATTTT
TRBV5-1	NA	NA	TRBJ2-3	CASSLDLADRADTQYF	TGCGCCAGCAGCTTGGACTTGGCGGATCGCGCAGATACGCAGTATTTT
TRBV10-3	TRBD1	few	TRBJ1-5	CAISESKRTGRAQPQHF	TGTGCCATCAGTGAGTCGAAGCGGACAGGGAGGGCTCAGCCCCAGCATTTT
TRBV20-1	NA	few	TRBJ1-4	CSASWAGSNEKLFF	TGCAGTGCTAGTTGGGCAGGCTCTAATGAAAAACTGTTTTTT
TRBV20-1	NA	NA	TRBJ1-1	CSASSGGTEAFF	TGCAGTGCTAGTTCCGGGGGGACTGAAGCTTTCTTT
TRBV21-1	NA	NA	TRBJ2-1	CASRKASGSIYEQFF	TGTGCCAGCAGAAAGGCTAGCGGGAGTATCTATGAGCAGTTCTTC
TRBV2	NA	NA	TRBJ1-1	CASPPYRDGTEAFF	TGTGCCAGTCCCCCCTACAGGGATGGCACTGAAGCTTTCTTT
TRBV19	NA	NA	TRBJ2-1	CASKNNLGTYNEQFF	TGTGCCAGTAAAAACAACTTGGGCACCTACAATGAGCAGTTCTTC
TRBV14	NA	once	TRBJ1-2	CASSQATTEFNYGYTF	TGTGCCAGCAGCCAAGCAACAACGGAGTTTAACTATGGCTACACCTTC
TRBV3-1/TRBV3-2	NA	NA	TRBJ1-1	CASSRSFLSTEAFF	TGTGCCAGCAGCCGGAGCTTCCTGAGCACTGAAGCTTTCTTT
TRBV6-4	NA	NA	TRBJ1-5	CASSDQHGGGQPQHF	TGTGCCAGCAGTGACCAACACGGGGGAGGGCAGCCCCAGCATTTT
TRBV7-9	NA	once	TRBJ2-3	CASSLTHAADTQYF	TGTGCCAGCAGCCTCACCCACGCAGCAGATACGCAGTATTTT
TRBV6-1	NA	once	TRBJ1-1	CASSEQGINTEAFF	TGTGCCAGCAGTGAACAGGGGATTAACACTGAAGCTTTCTTT
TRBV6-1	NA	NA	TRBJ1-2	CASSEASHRSLYGYTF	TGTGCCAGCAGTGAAGCGTCCCACAGGTCCCTCTATGGCTACACCTTC